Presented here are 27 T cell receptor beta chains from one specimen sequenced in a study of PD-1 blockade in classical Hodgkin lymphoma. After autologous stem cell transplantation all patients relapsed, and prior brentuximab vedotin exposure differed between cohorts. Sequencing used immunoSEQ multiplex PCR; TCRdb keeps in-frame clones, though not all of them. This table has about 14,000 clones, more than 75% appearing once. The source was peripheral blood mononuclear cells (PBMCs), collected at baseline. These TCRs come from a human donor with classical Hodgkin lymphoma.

The CDR3, as DNA: TGTGCCAGCAGTGGGACAGGGTCATCCACTGAAGCTTTCTTT. Translation: CASSGTGSSTEAFF. The rearrangement links TRBV2 to TRBJ1-1, with 8 positions matching TRBD1. Germline V gives CDR1 SNHLY, CDR2 FYNNEI. The CDR3 is 14 residues long. The junction had 5 bases not matched to a gene; V was cut back by 4 bases and J by 4 bases.

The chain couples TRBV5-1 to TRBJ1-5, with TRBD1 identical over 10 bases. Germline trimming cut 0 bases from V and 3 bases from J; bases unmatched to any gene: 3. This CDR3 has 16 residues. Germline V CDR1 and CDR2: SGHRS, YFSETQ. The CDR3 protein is CASSLGGQGNNQPQHF. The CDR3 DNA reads TGCGCCAGCAGCTTGGGGGGACAGGGGAACAATCAGCCCCAGCATTTT.

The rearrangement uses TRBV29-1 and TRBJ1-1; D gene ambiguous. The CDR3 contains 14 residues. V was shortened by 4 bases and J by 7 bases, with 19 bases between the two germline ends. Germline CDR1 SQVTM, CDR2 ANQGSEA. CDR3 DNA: TGCAGCGTTGGCCAGCCAACTAGGTTTAATGAAGCTTTCTTT. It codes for CSVGQPTRFNEAFF.

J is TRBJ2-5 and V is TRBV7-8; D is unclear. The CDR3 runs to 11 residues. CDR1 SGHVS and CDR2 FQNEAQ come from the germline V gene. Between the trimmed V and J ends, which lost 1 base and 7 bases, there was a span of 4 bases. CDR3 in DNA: TGTGCCAGCAGCTTAGGCGGGACCCAGTACTTC. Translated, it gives CASSLGGTQYF.

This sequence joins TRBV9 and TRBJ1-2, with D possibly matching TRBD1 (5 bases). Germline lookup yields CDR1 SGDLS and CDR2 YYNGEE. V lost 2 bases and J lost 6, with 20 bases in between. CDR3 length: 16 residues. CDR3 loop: CASSVGVRLSSDGYTF. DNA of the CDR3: TGTGCCAGCAGCGTGGGGGTAAGGCTTAGTTCCGATGGCTACACCTTC. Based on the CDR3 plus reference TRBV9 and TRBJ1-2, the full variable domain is DSGVTQTPKHLITATGQRVTLRCSPRSGDLSVYWYQQSLDQGLQFLIQYYNGEERAKGNILERFSAQQFPDLHSELNLSSLELGDSALYFCASSVGVRLSSDGYTFGSGTRLTVV.

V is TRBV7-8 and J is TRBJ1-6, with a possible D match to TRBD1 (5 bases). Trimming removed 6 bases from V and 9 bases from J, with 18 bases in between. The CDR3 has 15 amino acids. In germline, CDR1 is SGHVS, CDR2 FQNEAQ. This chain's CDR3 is CASSQLGTLPSPLHF. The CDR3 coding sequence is TGTGCCAGCAGTCAACTCGGGACGCTCCCTTCACCCCTCCACTTT.

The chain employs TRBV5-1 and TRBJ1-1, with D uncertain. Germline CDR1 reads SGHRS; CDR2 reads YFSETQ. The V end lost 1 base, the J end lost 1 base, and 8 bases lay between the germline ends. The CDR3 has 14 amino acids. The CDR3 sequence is CASSLNGRNTEAFF. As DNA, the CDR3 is TGCGCCAGCAGCTTGAACGGGAGGAACACTGAAGCTTTCTTT.

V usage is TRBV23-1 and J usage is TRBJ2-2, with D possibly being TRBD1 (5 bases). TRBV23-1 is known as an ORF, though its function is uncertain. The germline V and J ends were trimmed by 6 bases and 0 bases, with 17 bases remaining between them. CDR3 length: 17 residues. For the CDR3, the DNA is TGCGCCAGCAGCCTAGAACAGGTAACCGCGAACACCGGGGAGCTGTTTTTT. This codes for CASSLEQVTANTGELFF.

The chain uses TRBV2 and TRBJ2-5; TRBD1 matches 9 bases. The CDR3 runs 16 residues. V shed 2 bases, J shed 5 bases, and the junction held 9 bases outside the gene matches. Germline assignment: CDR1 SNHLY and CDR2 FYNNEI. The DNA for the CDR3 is TGTGCCAGCAGTGAAATTAAGGGACAGGGTGGGGAGACCCAGTACTTC. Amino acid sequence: CASSEIKGQGGETQYF.

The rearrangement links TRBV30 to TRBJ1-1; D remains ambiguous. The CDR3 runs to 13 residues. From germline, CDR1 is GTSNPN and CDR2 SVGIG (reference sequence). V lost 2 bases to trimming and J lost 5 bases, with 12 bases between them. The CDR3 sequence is CAWSLGPGTEAFF. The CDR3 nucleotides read TGTGCCTGGAGTTTAGGCCCTGGGACTGAAGCTTTCTTT. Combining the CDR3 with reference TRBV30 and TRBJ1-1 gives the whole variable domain SQTIHQWPATLVQPVGSPLSLECTVEGTSNPNLYWYRQAAGRGLQLLFYSVGIGQISSEVPQNLSASRPQDRQFILSSKKLLLSDSGFYLCAWSLGPGTEAFFGQGTRLTVV.

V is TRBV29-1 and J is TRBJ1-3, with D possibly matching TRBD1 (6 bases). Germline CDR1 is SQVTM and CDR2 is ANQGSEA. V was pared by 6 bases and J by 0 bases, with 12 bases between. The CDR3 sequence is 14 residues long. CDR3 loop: CSVRTVDSGNTIYF. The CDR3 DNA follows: TGCAGCGTGCGGACAGTAGACTCTGGAAACACCATATATTTT.

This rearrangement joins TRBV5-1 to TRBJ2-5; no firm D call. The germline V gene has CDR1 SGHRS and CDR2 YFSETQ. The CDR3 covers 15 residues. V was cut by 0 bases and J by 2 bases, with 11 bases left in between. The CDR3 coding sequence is TGCGCCAGCAGCTTGGCGGTGGGCAGACAAGAGACCCAGTACTTC. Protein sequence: CASSLAVGRQETQYF.

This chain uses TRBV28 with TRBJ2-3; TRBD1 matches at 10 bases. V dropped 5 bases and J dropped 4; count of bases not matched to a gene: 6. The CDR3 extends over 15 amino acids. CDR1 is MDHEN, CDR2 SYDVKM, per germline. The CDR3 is CASSTTGGRADTQYF. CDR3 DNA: TGTGCCAGCAGTACGACAGGGGGCAGAGCAGATACGCAGTATTTT.

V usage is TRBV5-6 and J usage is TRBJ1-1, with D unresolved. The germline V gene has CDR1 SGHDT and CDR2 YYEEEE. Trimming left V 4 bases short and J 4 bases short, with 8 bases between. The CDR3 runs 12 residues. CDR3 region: CASSRMGTEAFF. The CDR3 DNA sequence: TGTGCCAGCAGCCGAATGGGCACTGAAGCTTTCTTT. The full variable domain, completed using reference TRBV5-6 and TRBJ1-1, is DAGVTQSPTHLIKTRGQQVTLRCSPKSGHDTVSWYQQALGQGPQFIFQYYEEEERQRGNFPDRFSGHQFPNYSSELNVNALLLGDSALYLCASSRMGTEAFFGQGTRLTVV.

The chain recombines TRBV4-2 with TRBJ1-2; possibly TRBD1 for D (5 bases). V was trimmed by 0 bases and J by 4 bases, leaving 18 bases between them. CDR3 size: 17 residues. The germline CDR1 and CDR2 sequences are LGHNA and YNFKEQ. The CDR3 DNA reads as TGTGCCAGCAGCCAAGAGAAGGGGTCCCAGATAATCTATGGCTACACCTTC. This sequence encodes CASSQEKGSQIIYGYTF.

CDR3 sequence: CASSLEQGGGGYTF. In nucleotides, the CDR3 is TGTGCCAGCAGCTTAGAACAGGGAGGTGGTGGCTACACCTTC. The V call is TRBV7-9, the J call TRBJ1-2; tentatively, D is TRBD1 (6 bases). The germline V gene encodes CDR1 SEHNR and CDR2 FQNEAQ (reference sequence). V lost 1 base and J lost 7, with 13 bases in between. The CDR3 is made up of 14 amino acids.

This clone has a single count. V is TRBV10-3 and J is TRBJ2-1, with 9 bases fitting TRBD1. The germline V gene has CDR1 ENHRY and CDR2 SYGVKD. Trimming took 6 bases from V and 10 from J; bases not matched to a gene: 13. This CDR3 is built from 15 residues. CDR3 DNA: TGTGCCATCAGCCCCGGGACAGGGAATAGGGGGGAGCAGTTCTTC. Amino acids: CAISPGTGNRGEQFF.

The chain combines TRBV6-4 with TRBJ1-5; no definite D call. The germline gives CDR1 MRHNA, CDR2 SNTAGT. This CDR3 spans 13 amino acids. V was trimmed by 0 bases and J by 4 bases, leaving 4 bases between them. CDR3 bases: TGTGCCAGCAGTGACTCAGAGAATCAGCCCCAGCATTTT. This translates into CASSDSENQPQHF.

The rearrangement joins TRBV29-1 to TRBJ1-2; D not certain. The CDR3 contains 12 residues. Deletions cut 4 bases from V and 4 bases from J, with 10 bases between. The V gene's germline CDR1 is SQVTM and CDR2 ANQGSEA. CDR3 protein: CSVATELYGYTF. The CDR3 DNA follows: TGCAGCGTTGCTACAGAACTCTATGGCTACACCTTC.

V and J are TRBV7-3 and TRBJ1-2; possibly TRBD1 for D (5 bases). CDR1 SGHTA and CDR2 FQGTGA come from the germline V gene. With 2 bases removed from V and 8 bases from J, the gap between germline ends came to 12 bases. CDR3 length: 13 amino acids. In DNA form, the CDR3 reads TGTGCCAGCAGCTTAGGGGCAGGGAAAGGCTACACCTTC. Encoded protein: CASSLGAGKGYTF. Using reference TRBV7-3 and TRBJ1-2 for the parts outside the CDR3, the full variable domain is GAGVSQTPSNKVTEKGKYVELRCDPISGHTALYWYRQSLGQGPEFLIYFQGTGAADDSGLPNDRFFAVRPEGSVSTLKIQRTERGDSAVYLCASSLGAGKGYTFGSGTRLTVV.

For the CDR3, the DNA is TGTGCCAGTAGGAGATCGGGGGAGGGGAACACTGAAGCTTTCTTT. Translation gives CASRRSGEGNTEAFF. The chain is built from TRBV19 and TRBJ1-1; TRBD1 might be the D (5 bases). Looked up from germline, CDR1 is LNHDA and CDR2 is SQIVND (reference sequence). The CDR3 is made up of 15 amino acids. Trimming removed 6 bases at V and 1 base at J, with 15 bases between.

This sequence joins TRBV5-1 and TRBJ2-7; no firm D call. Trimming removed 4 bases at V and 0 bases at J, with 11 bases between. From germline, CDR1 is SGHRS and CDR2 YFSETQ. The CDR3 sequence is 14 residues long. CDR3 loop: CASSRDGNSYEQYF. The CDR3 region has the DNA TGCGCCAGCAGCAGAGACGGTAACTCCTACGAGCAGTACTTC.

The CDR3 nucleotides are TGTGCCAGCAGTCCTACAGGCAATCAGCCCCAGCATTTT. Amino acids: CASSPTGNQPQHF. The rearrangement links TRBV7-9 to TRBJ1-5; D is ambiguous. This CDR3 is 13 amino acids long. Trimming took 6 bases from V and 2 from J, leaving 8 bases between them. Per the germline V gene, CDR1 is SEHNR and CDR2 is FQNEAQ (reference sequence).

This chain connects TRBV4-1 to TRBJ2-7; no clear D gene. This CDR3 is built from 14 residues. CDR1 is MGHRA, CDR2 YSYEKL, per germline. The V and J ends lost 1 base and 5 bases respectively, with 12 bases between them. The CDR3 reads CASSQAVFGDEQYF. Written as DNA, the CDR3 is TGCGCCAGCAGCCAAGCGGTATTCGGCGACGAGCAGTACTTC.

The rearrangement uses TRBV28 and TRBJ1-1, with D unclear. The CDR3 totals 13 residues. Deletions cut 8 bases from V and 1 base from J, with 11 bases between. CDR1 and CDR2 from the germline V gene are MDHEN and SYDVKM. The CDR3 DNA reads TGTGCCAGCTCGAAGATAGAGAACACTGAAGCTTTCTTT. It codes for CASSKIENTEAFF.

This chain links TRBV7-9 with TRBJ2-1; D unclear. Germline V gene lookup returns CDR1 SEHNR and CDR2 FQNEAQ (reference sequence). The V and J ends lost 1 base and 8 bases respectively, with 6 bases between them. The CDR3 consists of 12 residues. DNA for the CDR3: TGTGCCAGCAGCTTAGGGACCGATGAGCAGTTCTTC. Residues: CASSLGTDEQFF.

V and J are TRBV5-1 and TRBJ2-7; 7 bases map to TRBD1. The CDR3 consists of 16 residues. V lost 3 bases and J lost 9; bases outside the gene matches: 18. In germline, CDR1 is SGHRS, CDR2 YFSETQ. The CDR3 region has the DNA TGCGCCAGCAGCTACGGGACAGCAAATGGTCTACGATTGCAGTACTTC. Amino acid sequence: CASSYGTANGLRLQYF. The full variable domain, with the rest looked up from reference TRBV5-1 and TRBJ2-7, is KAGVTQTPRYLIKTRGQQVTLSCSPISGHRSVSWYQQTPGQGLQFLFEYFSETQRNKGNFPGRFSGRQFSNSRSEMNVSTLELGDSALYLCASSYGTANGLRLQYFGPGTRLTVT.